This T cell receptor beta chain was captured by sequencing in a study of cytomegalovirus exposure and HLA in healthy donors. Trimming left V 4 bases short and J 0 bases short, with 16 bases between. Germline values: CDR1 LNHDA, CDR2 SQIVND (reference sequence). The CDR3 runs 16 residues. PCR used 60 Vbeta primers and 13 Jbeta primers. Generated by immunoSEQ multiplex PCR, the TCRdb table keeps only in-frame clones and is missing some. The table shows approximately 130,000 clones, with roughly 70% occurring only once. The receptor was derived from a woman between 40 and 55 years old in good health and CMV-seropositive. V and J are TRBV19 and TRBJ2-7; no reliable D call. The source material was PBMCs. For the CDR3, the DNA is TGTGCCAGTAGTAGAATAGGCGGTCTCAGCTCCTACGAGCAGTACTTC. Encoded protein: CASSRIGGLSSYEQYF.